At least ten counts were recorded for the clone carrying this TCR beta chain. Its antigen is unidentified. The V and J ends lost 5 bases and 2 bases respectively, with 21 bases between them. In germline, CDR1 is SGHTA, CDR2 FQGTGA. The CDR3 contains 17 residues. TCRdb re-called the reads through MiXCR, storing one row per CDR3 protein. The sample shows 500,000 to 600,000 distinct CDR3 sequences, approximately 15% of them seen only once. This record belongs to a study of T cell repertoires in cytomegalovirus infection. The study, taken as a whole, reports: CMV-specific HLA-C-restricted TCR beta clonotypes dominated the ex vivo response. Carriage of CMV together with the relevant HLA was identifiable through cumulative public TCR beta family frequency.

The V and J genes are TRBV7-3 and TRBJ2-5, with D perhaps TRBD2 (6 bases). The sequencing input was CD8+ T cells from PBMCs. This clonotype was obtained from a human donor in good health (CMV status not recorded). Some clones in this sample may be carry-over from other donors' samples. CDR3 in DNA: TGTGCCAGCAGCCTAAGTGGGCAGGGAGGTTCACAAGAGACCCAGTACTTC. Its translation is CASSLSGQGGSQETQYF.